These T cell receptor beta chains were read from a single sample in a study of T cell responses to AZD1222 COVID-19 vaccine. Sequencing used immunoSEQ multiplex PCR; TCRdb keeps in-frame clones, though not all of them. Among about 73,000 clones listed, 75% to 90% were seen once. The input for sequencing was peripheral blood, taken 28 days after the second AZD1222 dose. These receptors were taken from an adult who received the AZD1222 COVID-19 vaccine. Both conserved end residues are trimmed from each CDR3. A D gene is named only where the DNA matches it firmly.

>-|TRBJ2-3|TRBV5-1
ASSLSASTDTQY
>-|TRBJ2-2|TRBV5-1
ASSLFDGTGELF
>TRBD1|TRBJ1-2|TRBV12-3/TRBV12-4
ASSLTGAYGYT
>-|TRBJ2-2|TRBV11-2
ASSSETTRRNTGELF
>-|TRBJ2-5|TRBV6-6
ASSYAPQETQY
>-|TRBJ2-7|TRBV11-2
ASSLATAMGEQY
>TRBD1|TRBJ2-7|TRBV10-1
ASSEKDREEYEQY
>TRBD1|TRBJ1-2|TRBV30
AWTGQGADYGYT
>-|TRBJ2-3|TRBV5-4
ASSWTARDTQY
>-|TRBJ2-1|TRBV6-5
ASSPTLGFYNEQF
>-|TRBJ1-4|TRBV28
ASSRTGGYEKLF
>-|TRBJ1-2|TRBV2
ASSEDRTNYGYT
>TRBD2|TRBJ2-1|TRBV18
ASSLSPGLAATAEQF
>-|TRBJ2-5|TRBV19
ASSIGQGIPRGETQY
>TRBD1|TRBJ1-2|TRBV19
ASSIIGTGISNYGYT
>-|TRBJ2-3|TRBV5-1
ASSLAGDRVDTQY
>-|TRBJ1-1|TRBV2
ASTSNTEAF
>-|TRBJ1-2|TRBV28
ASSLTPGIYGYT
>TRBD1|TRBJ1-3|TRBV5-1
ASSPGQGYTIY
>-|TRBJ2-1|TRBV6-1
ASSEPNEQF